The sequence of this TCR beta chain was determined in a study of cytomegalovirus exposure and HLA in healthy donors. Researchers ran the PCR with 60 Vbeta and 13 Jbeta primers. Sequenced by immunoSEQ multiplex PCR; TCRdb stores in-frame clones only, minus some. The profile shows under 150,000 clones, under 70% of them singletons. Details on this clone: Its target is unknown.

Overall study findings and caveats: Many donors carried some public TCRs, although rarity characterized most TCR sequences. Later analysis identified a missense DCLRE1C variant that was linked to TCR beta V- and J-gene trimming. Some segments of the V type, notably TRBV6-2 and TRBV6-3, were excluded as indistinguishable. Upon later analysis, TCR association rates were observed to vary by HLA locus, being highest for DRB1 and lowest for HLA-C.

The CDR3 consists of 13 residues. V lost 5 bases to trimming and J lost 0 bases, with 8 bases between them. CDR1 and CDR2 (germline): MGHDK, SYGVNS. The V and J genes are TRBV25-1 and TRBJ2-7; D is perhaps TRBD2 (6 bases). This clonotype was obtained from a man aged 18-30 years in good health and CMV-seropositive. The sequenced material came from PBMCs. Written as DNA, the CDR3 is TGTGCCAGCAGTCGGGGGAGCTCCTACGAGCAGTACGTC. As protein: CASSRGSSYEQYV.